This T cell receptor (beta chain) was recorded in a study of CD8 T cells in ankylosing spondylitis. This clonotype was seen more than once but under ten times. Antigen: not known. Trimming took off 5 bases at V and 1 base at J, with 11 bases between the two ends. The CDR3 totals 14 residues. In making TCR beta libraries, quantitative 5'-RACE with molecular barcodes was used. TCRdb re-called the 5' RACE reads through MiXCR, storing one row per CDR3 protein. Here the sample spans roughly 700,000 distinct CDR3 sequences, under 20% being singletons. Study-wide points: A motif of 7 to 9 highly homologous TCR beta variants was seen as apparently characteristic of ankylosing spondylitis blood. Relatively scarce in peripheral blood, disease-linked clones were CD8+. According to the report, clones linked to the disease were significantly enriched in matched synovial fluid samples taken from ankylosing spondylitis patients.

The rearrangement uses TRBV12-3 or TRBV12-4 and TRBJ1-1; D gene ambiguous. This sequence was found in a male donor with ankylosing spondylitis. Sequences were obtained from blood, either unsorted or a sorted T cell fraction (not recorded which). CDR3: CASSGRTGNTEAFF. CDR3 in DNA: TGTGCCAGCAGTGGACGGACCGGGAACACTGAAGCTTTCTTT.